The rows below give T cell receptor beta chains drawn from one sample of a study of shared clonotypes between healthy human individuals. Assay: immunoSEQ multiplex PCR; the TCRdb copy retains only in-frame clones and omits some. This sample yields roughly 1,800,000 clones, of which just under 95% are seen a single time; roughly 1% belongs to the top ten. Specimen: naive CD8+ T cells sorted from blood. Every receptor here comes from a man aged 18 to 30 in good health. Both conserved end residues are trimmed from each CDR3.

cdr3_aa,j_call,v_call
ASSYRDSYEQY,TRBJ2-7,TRBV5-6
ASSFTSGGTDTQY,TRBJ2-3,TRBV13
ASSTGWGFNEQF,TRBJ2-1,TRBV6-5
ASSSKRGTGELF,TRBJ2-2,TRBV10-1
ASSGQESSGGTDTQY,TRBJ2-3,TRBV9
ASGDSSYNEQF,TRBJ2-1,TRBV7-9
ASSLGQGGTYGYT,TRBJ1-2,TRBV11-2
ASTMDSSTGNTIY,TRBJ1-3,TRBV6-1
ASSLFAGEGNSPLH,TRBJ1-6,TRBV5-5
ASSPLAGVPQETQY,TRBJ2-5,TRBV14
ASSQDLWTSGEQF,TRBJ2-1,TRBV4-3
ASSTLAGIGDTGELF,TRBJ2-2,TRBV19
ASSPGTSMNTEAF,TRBJ1-1,TRBV28
ASSFSDGGNQPQH,TRBJ1-5,TRBV27
ARRMGRYEQY,TRBJ2-7,TRBV6-1
ASSYGTTNTGELF,TRBJ2-2,TRBV7-3
ASSYMGGATGELF,TRBJ2-2,TRBV6-5
ASSVAAGSSYEQY,TRBJ2-7,TRBV7-9
ASSYQAWPNEKLF,TRBJ1-4,TRBV27
ASSLVGAYEQY,TRBJ2-7,TRBV7-9
SVDGGAEQY,TRBJ2-7,TRBV29-1
ASSLIPDSEAF,TRBJ1-1,TRBV19
AGGTGELF,TRBJ2-2,TRBV5-4
ASSEMGPIY,TRBJ2-5,TRBV25-1
ASSLAGLPLYEQY,TRBJ2-7,TRBV5-1
AWTEGWGQLETQY,TRBJ2-5,TRBV30
AWRWLAGGEETQY,TRBJ2-5,TRBV30